This T cell receptor beta chain was recorded in a study of identifying expanded T cells in peripheral blood. A remark on this clone: Its specificity is unknown.

Clones were read by immunoSEQ multiplex PCR, and TCRdb kept only the in-frame ones, dropping some. This sample has 75,000 to 90,000 clones, with over 85% found just once. CDR1 MNHEY and CDR2 SMNVEV come from the germline V gene (reference sequence). This CDR3 spans 14 amino acids. V gave up 8 bases and J gave up 4 bases, with 18 bases separating them. Study outcomes and limitations: Variance in clone template counts between approximately 2-week samples significantly increased with total template count across all healthy donors.

V gene TRBV27 combines with J gene TRBJ2-7; possible D gene TRBD1, 6 bases. This TCR was sampled from a person aged 18 to 75 in good health. Sequencing input: blood. The CDR3 DNA reads as TGTGCCAGCCCTGCGGCAGGGGCCCTGTACGAGCAGTACTTC. This gives the protein CASPAAGALYEQYF.